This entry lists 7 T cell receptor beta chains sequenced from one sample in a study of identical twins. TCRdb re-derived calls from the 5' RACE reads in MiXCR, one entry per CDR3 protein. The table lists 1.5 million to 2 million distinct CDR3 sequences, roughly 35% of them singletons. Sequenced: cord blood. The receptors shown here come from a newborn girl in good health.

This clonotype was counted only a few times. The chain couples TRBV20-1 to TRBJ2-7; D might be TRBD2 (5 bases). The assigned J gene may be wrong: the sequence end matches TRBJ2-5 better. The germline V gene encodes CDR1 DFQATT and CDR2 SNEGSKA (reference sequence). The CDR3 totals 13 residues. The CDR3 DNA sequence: TGCAGTGCTAGAGAGGGAGTCCAAGAGACCCAGTACTTC. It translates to CSAREGVQETQYF.

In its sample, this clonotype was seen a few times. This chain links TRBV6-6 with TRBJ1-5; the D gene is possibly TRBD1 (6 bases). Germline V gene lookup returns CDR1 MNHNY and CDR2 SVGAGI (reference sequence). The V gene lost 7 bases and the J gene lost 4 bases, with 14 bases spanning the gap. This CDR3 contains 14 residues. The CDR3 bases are TGTGCCAGCACTCAGGGGACACGGAATCAGCCCCAGCATTTT. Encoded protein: CASTQGTRNQPQHF.

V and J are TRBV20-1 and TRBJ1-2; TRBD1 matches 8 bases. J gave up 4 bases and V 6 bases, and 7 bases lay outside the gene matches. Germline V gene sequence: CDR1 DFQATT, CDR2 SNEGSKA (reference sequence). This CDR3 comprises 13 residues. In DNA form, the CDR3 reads TGCAGTGCCAGGGACAGGCTTGGCTATGGCTACACCTTC. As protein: CSARDRLGYGYTF.

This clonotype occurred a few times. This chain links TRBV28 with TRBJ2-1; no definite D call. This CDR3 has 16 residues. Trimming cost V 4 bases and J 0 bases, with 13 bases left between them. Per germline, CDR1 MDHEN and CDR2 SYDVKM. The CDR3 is CASSSPLGASYNEQFF. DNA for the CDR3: TGTGCCAGCAGTTCACCCCTTGGCGCCTCCTACAATGAGCAGTTCTTC. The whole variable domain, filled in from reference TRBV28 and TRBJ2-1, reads DVKVTQSSRYLVKRTGEKVFLECVQDMDHENMFWYRQDPGLGLRLIYFSYDVKMKEKGDIPEGYSVSREKKERFSLILESASTNQTSMYLCASSSPLGASYNEQFFGPGTRLTVL.

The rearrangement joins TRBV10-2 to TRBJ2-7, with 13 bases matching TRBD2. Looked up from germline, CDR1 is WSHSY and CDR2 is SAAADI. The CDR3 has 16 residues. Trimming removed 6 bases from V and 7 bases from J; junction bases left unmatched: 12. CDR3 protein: CASRSELAGGQDEQYF. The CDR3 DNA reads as TGCGCCAGCAGGTCAGAACTAGCGGGGGGGCAGGATGAGCAGTACTTC.

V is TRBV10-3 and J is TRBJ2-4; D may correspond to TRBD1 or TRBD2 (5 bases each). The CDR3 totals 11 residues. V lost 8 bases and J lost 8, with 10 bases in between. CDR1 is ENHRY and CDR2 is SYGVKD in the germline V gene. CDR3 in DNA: TGTGCCATCGGGGGTAGAGACATTCAGTACTTC. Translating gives CAIGGRDIQYF.

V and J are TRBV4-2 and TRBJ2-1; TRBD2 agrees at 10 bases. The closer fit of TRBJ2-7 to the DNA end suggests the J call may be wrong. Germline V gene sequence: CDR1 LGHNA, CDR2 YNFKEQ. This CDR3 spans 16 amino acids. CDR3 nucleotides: TGTGCCAGCAGCCAAGACCCAGCGGGAGGGTACAATGAGCAGTACTTC. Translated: CASSQDPAGGYNEQYF.